The 9 T cell receptor beta chains given below trace back to one sample, sequenced in a study of CXCR3-negative and CXCR3-positive naive CD8 T cells. UMI labels and 5' RACE were used to prepare the TRB cDNA libraries. For each CDR3 protein, TCRdb gives one entry from its re-call of the 5' RACE reads, without DNA. Recorded for this sample: 8,800 or so distinct CDR3 sequences. The material sequenced was naive CXCR3- CD8+ T cells from blood. Subset here: CD45RO-CCR7+CD27+CD95- naive CD8+ T cells lacking CXCR3 (TNR3-). The receptors were gathered from a human donor in good health. Some clones in this sample may be carry-over from other donors' samples.

This clonotype registers medium-sized by frequency. CDR3 sequence reads: CASRSPRVGTDTQYF. This chain joins TRBV25-1 and TRBJ2-3. CDR1 is MGHDK and CDR2 is SYGVNS in the germline V gene. CDR3 length: 15 residues.

This clonotype is medium-sized by frequency. V gene TRBV29-1 combines with J gene TRBJ2-7; as DNA is missing, the TRBD1 call by TCRdb cannot be tested. The germline CDR1 and CDR2 sequences are SQVTM and ANQGSEA. The CDR3 consists of 17 residues. The CDR3 is CSVEFPGTGDWSYEQYF.

By frequency, this clonotype registers medium-sized. This chain connects TRBV4-1 to TRBJ2-7; checking the TCRdb D call of TRBD1 is not possible without DNA. The germline CDR1 and CDR2 sequences are MGHRA and YSYEKL. The CDR3 runs to 13 residues. The CDR3 sequence: CASSQGGFDEQYF.

This chain connects TRBV29-1 to TRBJ2-1. The CDR3 is 11 residues long. Germline CDR1 is SQVTM and CDR2 is ANQGSEA. The CDR3 region is CSVEFESEQFF.

This clonotype is identified as medium-sized (0.01 to 0.1%) from frequency. This chain connects TRBV7-2 to TRBJ2-6. The CDR3 length is 16 residues. CDR1 SGHTA and CDR2 FQGNSA come from the germline V gene. This chain's CDR3 is CASSLHPPSGANVLTF.

The chain is built from TRBV4-1 and TRBJ1-2. CDR1 and CDR2 (germline): MGHRA, YSYEKL. The CDR3 sequence is 13 residues long. The CDR3 protein is CASSQENQERLTF.

The chain has TRBV12-3 or TRBV12-4 and TRBJ2-1. This CDR3 has 13 residues. CDR3 in amino acids: CASSLLPYNEQFF.

By frequency, this clonotype registers medium-sized. This chain joins TRBV4-1 and TRBJ1-2. The CDR3 is 16 amino acids. Looked up from germline, CDR1 is MGHRA and CDR2 is YSYEKL. CDR3 loop: CASSQDGVGEYYGYTF.

In terms of frequency, this clonotype is medium-sized. The genes are TRBV29-1 and TRBJ2-1; as DNA is missing, the TRBD2 call by TCRdb cannot be tested. There are 14 residues in the CDR3. Looked up from germline, CDR1 is SQVTM and CDR2 is ANQGSEA. CDR3 residues: CTGVGTSGYNEQFF.